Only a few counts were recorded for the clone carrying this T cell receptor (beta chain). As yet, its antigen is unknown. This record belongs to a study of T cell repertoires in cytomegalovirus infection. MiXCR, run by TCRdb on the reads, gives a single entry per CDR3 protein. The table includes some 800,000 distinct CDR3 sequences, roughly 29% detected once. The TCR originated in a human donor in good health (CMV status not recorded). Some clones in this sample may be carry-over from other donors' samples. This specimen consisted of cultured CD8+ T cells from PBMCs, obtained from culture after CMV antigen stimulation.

CDR3 protein: CATSRDLGPSEAFF. CDR3 DNA: TGTGCCACCAGCAGAGATCTCGGACCTTCTGAAGCTTTCTTT. The chain links TRBV15 to TRBJ1-1, with unresolved D. CDR1 is LNHNV, CDR2 YYDKDF, per germline (reference sequence). V was clipped by 0 bases and J by 6 bases, with 11 bases between them. The CDR3 totals 14 residues.